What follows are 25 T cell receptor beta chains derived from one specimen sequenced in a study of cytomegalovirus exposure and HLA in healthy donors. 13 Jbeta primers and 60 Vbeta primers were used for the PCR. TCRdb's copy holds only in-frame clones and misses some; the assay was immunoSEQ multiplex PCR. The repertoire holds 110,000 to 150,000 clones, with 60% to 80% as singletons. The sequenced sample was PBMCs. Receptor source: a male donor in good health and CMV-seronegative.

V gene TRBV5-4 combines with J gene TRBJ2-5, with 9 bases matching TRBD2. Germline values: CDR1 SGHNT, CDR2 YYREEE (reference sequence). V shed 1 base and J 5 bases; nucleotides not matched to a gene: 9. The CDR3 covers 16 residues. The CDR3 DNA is TGTGCCAGCAGCTTGTCTAGCGGGACAAGCTGGGAGACCCAGTACTTC. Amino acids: CASSLSSGTSWETQYF.

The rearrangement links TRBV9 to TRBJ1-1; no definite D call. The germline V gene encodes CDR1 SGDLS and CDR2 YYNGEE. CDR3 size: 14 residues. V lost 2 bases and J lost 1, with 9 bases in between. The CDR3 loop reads CASSVSGKNTEAFF. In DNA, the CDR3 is TGTGCCAGCAGCGTGTCCGGGAAGAACACTGAAGCTTTCTTT. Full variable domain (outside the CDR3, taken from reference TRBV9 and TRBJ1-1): DSGVTQTPKHLITATGQRVTLRCSPRSGDLSVYWYQQSLDQGLQFLIQYYNGEERAKGNILERFSAQQFPDLHSELNLSSLELGDSALYFCASSVSGKNTEAFFGQGTRLTVV.

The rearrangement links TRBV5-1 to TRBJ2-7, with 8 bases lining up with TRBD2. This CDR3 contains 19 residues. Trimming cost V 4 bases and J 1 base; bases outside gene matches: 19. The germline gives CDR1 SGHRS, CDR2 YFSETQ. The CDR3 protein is CASSPQETSAMLYSYEQYF. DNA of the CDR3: TGCGCCAGCAGCCCCCAGGAGACTAGCGCGATGCTTTATTCCTACGAGCAGTACTTC.

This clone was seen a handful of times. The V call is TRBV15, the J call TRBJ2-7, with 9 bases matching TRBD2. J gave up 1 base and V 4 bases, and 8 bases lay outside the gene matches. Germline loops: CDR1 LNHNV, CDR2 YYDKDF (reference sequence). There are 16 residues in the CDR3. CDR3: CATSNPTSGPSYEQYF. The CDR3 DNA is TGTGCCACCAGCAACCCCACTAGCGGGCCATCCTACGAGCAGTACTTC. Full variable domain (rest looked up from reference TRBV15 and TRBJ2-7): DAMVIQNPRYQVTQFGKPVTLSCSQTLNHNVMYWYQQKSSQAPKLLFHYYDKDFNNEADTPDNFQSRRPNTSFCFLDIRSPGLGDTAMYLCATSNPTSGPSYEQYFGPGTRLTVT.

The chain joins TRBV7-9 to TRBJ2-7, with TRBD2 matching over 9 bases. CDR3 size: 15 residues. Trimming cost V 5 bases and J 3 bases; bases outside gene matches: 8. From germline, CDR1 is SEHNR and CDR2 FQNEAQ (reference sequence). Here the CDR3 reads CASSGPGTSFYEQYF. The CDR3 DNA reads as TGTGCCAGCAGCGGTCCCGGGACTAGCTTCTACGAGCAGTACTTC.

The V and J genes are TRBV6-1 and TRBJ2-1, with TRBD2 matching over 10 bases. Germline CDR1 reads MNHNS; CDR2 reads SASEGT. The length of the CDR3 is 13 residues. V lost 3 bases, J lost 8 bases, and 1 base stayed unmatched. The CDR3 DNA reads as TGTGCCAGCAGTGAGGGGACTAGCGATGAGCAGTTCTTC. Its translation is CASSEGTSDEQFF.

CDR3: CASSAGTGGYEQYF. CDR3 coding DNA: TGTGCCAGCAGCGCCGGGACAGGGGGCTACGAGCAGTACTTC. The chain couples TRBV2 to TRBJ2-7, with 11 bases lining up with TRBD1. There are 14 residues in the CDR3. The junction had 4 bases not matched to a gene; V was cut back by 6 bases and J by 3 bases. Germline CDR1 is SNHLY and CDR2 is FYNNEI.

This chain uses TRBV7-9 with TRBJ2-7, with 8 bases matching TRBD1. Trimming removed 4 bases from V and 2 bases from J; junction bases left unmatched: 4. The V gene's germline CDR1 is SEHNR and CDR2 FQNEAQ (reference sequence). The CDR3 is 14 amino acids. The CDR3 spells CASSSRDRTYEQYF. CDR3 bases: TGTGCCAGCAGCTCCCGGGACAGGACCTACGAGCAGTACTTC.

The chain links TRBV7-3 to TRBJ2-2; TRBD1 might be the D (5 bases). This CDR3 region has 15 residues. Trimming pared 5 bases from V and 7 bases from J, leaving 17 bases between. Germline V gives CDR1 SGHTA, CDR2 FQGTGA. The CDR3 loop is CASSLDLGPGGELFF. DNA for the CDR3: TGTGCCAGCAGCCTTGACTTGGGGCCAGGCGGGGAGCTGTTTTTT.

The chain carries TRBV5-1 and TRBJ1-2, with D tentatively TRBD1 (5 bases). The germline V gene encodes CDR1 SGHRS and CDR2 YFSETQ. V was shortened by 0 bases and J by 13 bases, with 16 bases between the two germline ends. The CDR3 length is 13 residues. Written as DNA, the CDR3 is TGCGCCAGCAGCTTGGAACAGGCACACCCTCCCACCTTC. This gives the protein CASSLEQAHPPTF.

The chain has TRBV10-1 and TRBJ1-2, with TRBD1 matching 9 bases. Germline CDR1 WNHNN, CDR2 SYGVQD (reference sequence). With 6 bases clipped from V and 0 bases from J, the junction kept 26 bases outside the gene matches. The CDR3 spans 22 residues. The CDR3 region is CASRYYRDRDPQCKSANYGYTF. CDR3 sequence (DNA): TGCGCCAGCAGGTACTACCGGGACAGGGACCCTCAGTGTAAGTCCGCTAACTATGGCTACACCTTC.

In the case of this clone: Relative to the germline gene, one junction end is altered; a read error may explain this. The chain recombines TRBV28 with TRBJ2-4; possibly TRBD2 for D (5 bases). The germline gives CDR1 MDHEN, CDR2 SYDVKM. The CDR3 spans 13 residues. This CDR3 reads CATEDLAKNSQYF. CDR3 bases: TGTGCCACCGAGGATCTAGCCAAAAACAGTCAGTACTTC. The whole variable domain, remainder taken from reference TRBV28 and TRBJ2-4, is DVKVTQSSRYLVKRTGEKVFLECVQDMDHENMFWYRQDPGLGLRLIYFSYDVKMKEKGDIPEGYSVSREKKERFSLILESASTNQTSMYLCATEDLAKNSQYFGAGTRLSVL.

The CDR3 loop is CASSLERGLRANVLTF. The CDR3 nucleotides read TGTGCCAGCAGCTTAGAGCGAGGTCTCCGAGCCAACGTCCTGACTTTC. The chain joins TRBV7-6 to TRBJ2-6, with no clear D. The CDR3 extends over 16 amino acids. The V end was cut by 1 base, the J end by 7 bases, with 14 bases between. The V gene's germline CDR1 is SGHVS and CDR2 FNYEAQ.

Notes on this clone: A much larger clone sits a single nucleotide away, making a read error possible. Here the CDR3 DNA reads TGTGCCACCGAAAAAGGGGACACCCAGGGAGAAGTGCAGTACTTC. Its translation is CATEKGDTQGEVQYF. The V call is TRBV28, the J call TRBJ2-7, with D possibly TRBD1 on 6 matching bases. Germline values: CDR1 MDHEN, CDR2 SYDVKM. V lost 10 bases and J 9 bases, leaving 28 bases between the germline ends. CDR3 length: 15 residues.

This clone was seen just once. The CDR3 DNA reads as TGCGCCAGCAGCACGGGGACAGTACTGTATACCTACGAGCAGTACTTC. This gives the protein CASSTGTVLYTYEQYF. This chain links TRBV5-1 with TRBJ2-7, with 7 positions matching TRBD1. V gave up 4 bases and J gave up 2 bases; unmatched junction bases: 12. This CDR3 is built from 16 residues. The V gene's germline CDR1 is SGHRS and CDR2 YFSETQ.

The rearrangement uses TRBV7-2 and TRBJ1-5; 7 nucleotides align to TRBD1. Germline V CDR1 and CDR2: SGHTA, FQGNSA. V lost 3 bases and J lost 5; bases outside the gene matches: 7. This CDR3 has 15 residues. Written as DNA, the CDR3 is TGTGCCAGCAGCTTTGATGACAGGGATCATCAGCCCCAGCATTTT. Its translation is CASSFDDRDHQPQHF. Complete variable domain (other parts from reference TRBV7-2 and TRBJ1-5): GAGVSQSPSNKVTEKGKDVELRCDPISGHTALYWYRQSLGQGLEFLIYFQGNSAPDKSGLPSDRFSAERTGGSVSTLTIQRTQQEDSAVYLCASSFDDRDHQPQHFGDGTRLSIL.

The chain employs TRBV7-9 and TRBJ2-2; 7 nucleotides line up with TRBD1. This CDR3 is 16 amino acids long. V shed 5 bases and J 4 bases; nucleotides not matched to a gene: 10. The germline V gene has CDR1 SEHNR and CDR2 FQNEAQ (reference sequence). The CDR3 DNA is TGTGCCAGCAGCCCCCCACGTACAGGGGTCACCGGGGAGCTGTTTTTT. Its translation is CASSPPRTGVTGELFF.

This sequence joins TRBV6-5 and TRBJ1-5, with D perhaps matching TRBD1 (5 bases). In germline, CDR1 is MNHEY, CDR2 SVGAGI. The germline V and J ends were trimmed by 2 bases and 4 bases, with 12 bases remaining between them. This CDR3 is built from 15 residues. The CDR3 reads CASSYGGERNQPQHF. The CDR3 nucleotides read TGTGCCAGCAGTTACGGAGGGGAGAGGAATCAGCCCCAGCATTTT.

CDR3 residues: CASSFASGRGTDTQYF. The CDR3 coding sequence is TGCGCCAGCAGCTTCGCTAGCGGTCGTGGTACAGATACGCAGTATTTT. The gene calls are TRBV5-1 and TRBJ2-3, with TRBD2 matching over 7 bases. The germline V gene encodes CDR1 SGHRS and CDR2 YFSETQ. The CDR3 spans 16 residues. V lost 2 bases, J lost 3 bases, and 9 bases stayed unmatched.

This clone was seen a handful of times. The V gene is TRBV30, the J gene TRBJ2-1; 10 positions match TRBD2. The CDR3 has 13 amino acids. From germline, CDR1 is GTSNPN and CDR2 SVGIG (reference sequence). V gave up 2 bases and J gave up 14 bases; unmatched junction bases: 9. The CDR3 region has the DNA TGTGCCTGGAGTTCTGGACTAGCGGAGTCGGAGTTCTTC. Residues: CAWSSGLAESEFF.

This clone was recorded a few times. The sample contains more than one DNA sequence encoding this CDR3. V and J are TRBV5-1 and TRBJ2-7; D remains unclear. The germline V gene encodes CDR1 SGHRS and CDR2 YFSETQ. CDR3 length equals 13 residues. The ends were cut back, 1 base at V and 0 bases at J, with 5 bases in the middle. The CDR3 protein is CASSLWASYEQYF. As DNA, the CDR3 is TGCGCCAGCAGCTTGTGGGCCTCCTACGAGCAGTACTTC.

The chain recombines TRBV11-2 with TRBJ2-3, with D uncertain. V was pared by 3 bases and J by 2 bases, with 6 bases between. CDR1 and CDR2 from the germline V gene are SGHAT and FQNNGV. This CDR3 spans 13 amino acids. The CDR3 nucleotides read TGTGCCAGCAGCTTCCTACCCACAGATACGCAGTATTTT. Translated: CASSFLPTDTQYF.

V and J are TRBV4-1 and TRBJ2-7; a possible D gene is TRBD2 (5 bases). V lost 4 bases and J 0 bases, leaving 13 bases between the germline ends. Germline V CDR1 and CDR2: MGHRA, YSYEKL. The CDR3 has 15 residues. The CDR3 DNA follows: TGCGCCAGCAGCCTCGGGGTGGACGCCTCCTACGAGCAGTACTTC. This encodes CASSLGVDASYEQYF.

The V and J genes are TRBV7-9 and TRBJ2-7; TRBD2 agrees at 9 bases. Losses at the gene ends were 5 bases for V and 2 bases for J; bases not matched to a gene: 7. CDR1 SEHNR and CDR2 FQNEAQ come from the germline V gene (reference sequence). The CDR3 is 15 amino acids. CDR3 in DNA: TGTGCCAGCAGCCCCTTGCGGGGGGGAACCTACGAGCAGTACTTC. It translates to CASSPLRGGTYEQYF. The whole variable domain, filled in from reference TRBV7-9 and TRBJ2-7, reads DTGVSQNPRHKITKRGQNVTFRCDPISEHNRLYWYRQTLGQGPEFLTYFQNEAQLEKSRLLSDRFSAERPKGSFSTLEIQRTEQGDSAMYLCASSPLRGGTYEQYFGPGTRLTVT.

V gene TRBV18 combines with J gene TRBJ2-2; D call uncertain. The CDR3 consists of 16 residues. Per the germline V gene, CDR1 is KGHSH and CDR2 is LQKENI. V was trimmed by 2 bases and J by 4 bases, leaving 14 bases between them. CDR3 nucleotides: TGTGCCAGCTCACCAAACGGGTTACAAGCCACCGGGGAGCTGTTTTTT. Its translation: CASSPNGLQATGELFF.